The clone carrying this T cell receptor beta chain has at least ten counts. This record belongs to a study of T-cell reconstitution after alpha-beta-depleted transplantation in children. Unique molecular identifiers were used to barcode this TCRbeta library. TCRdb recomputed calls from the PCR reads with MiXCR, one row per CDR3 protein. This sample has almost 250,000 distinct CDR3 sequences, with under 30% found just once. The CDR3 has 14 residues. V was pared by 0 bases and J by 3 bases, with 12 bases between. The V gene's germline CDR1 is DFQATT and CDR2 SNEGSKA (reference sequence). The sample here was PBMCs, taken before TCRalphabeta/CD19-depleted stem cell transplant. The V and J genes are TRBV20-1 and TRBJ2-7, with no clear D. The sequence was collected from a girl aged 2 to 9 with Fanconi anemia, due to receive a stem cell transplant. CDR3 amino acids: CSAREAGTGYEQYF. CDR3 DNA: TGCAGTGCTAGAGAAGCAGGCACGGGCTACGAGCAGTACTTC.